This TCR beta chain was sequenced in a study of CD8+CD57+ T cells in acquired aplastic anemia. Looking at the study overall: Average DNA yield from sorted CD4+ and CD8+ cells was 3.2 ug.

CDR1 and CDR2 (germline): DFQATT, SNEGSKA (reference sequence). V was pared by 6 bases and J by 6 bases, with 11 bases between. The CDR3 extends over 11 amino acids. This clonotype was detected only once. The TCR beta profiling, which covered VDJ combination and CDR3 sequence, was carried out using genomic DNA as the template. Using its own MiXCR run on the reads, TCRdb lists one record per CDR3 protein. The sample has approximately 150,000 distinct CDR3 sequences, approximately 44% seen once. Previously, flow cytometry had revealed CD8+CD57+ cell expansion in the patients chosen for sequencing. The V gene is TRBV20-1, the J gene TRBJ1-2; D is unclear. The sequencing input was sorted CD4+, CD8+, or CD8+CD57+ T cells (not recorded which) from PBMCs. The TCR comes from a human donor with aplastic anemia. The DNA for the CDR3 is TGCAGTGCAGCCCGGTCTGATGGCTACACCTTC. This sequence encodes CSAARSDGYTF.